One sample yielded the 14 T cell receptor beta chains listed below, sequenced in a study of blood T cell repertoires in COVID-19. Data came from immunoSEQ multiplex PCR; TCRdb stores just in-frame clones and leaves some out. The table has fewer than 150,000 clones, under 90% seen once. Specimen: peripheral blood. Every receptor here comes from a woman older than 75 in a cohort sampled during active or convalescent COVID-19.

The chain has TRBV7-3 and TRBJ1-4, with TRBD1 matching 9 bases. The CDR3 runs 14 residues. The ends lost 4 bases at V and 8 bases at J; junction bases unmatched: 5. In germline, CDR1 is SGHTA, CDR2 FQGTGA. For the CDR3, the DNA is TGTGCCAGCAGCTCCTACAGGGGGCTGGAAAAACTGTTTTTT. As protein: CASSSYRGLEKLFF.

There are a few counts of this clone. This chain links TRBV24-1 with TRBJ2-3; the match to TRBD2 covers 10 bases. The CDR3 is made up of 15 amino acids. Germline-derived CDR1 and CDR2 are KGHDR and SFDVKD. V shed 4 bases and J 6 bases; nucleotides not matched to a gene: 6. The CDR3 DNA follows: TGTGCCACCAGTGAATATGGACTAGCGGCTGATACGCAGTATTTT. Its protein is CATSEYGLAADTQYF.

The chain is built from TRBV28 and TRBJ1-2; D perhaps matches TRBD1 (5 bases). Trimming removed 6 bases at V and 0 bases at J, with 5 bases between. Germline V CDR1 and CDR2: MDHEN, SYDVKM. The CDR3 extends over 12 amino acids. The CDR3: CASRTANYGYTF. The CDR3 bases are TGTGCCAGCAGGACAGCTAACTATGGCTACACCTTC.

The gene calls are TRBV11-3 and TRBJ2-3; 11 bases agree with TRBD2. Germline V lookup: CDR1 SGHNT, CDR2 YENEEA. The CDR3 has 17 amino acids. The J segment lost 5 bases and the V segment lost 1 base, leaving 8 bases of the junction unmatched. The CDR3 is CASSLGYGTSGRDTQYF. The CDR3 nucleotides are TGTGCCAGCAGCTTAGGTTATGGGACTAGCGGAAGAGATACGCAGTATTTT.

The V and J genes are TRBV5-8 and TRBJ1-5; no clear D. The V end lost 2 bases, the J end lost 4 bases, and 10 bases lay between the germline ends. From germline, CDR1 is SGHTS and CDR2 YDEGEE. The CDR3 runs to 14 residues. CDR3 region: CASSFQTTNQPQHF. As DNA, the CDR3 is TGTGCCAGCAGCTTTCAGACAACGAATCAGCCCCAGCATTTT.

The rearrangement uses TRBV28 and TRBJ1-3; a weak D match, TRBD1 (5 bases). Germline V gene data show CDR1 as MDHEN and CDR2 as SYDVKM. The CDR3 is made up of 16 amino acids. Between the trimmed V and J ends, which lost 5 bases and 0 bases, there was a span of 14 bases. This chain's CDR3 is CASSPSGLVSGNTIYF. CDR3 DNA: TGTGCCAGCAGTCCCTCGGGACTCGTCTCTGGAAACACCATATATTTT.

The chain couples TRBV28 to TRBJ1-2, with D possibly matching TRBD1 (6 bases). The CDR3 consists of 13 residues. The V gene lost 8 bases and the J gene lost 6 bases, with 16 bases spanning the gap. Germline values: CDR1 MDHEN, CDR2 SYDVKM. In DNA form, the CDR3 reads TGTGCCAGCGCACAGGGTACCCTCAATGGCTACACCTTC. It specifies CASAQGTLNGYTF.

V gene TRBV4-1 combines with J gene TRBJ2-7, with a weak D call TRBD1 (6 bases). The CDR3 has 16 amino acids. Germline V gene sequence: CDR1 MGHRA, CDR2 YSYEKL. Trimming cost V 1 base and J 6 bases, with 19 bases left between them. The CDR3 coding sequence is TGCGCCAGCAGCCAAGGATTGAGGACAGACTACAGCGAGCAGTACTTC. This translates into CASSQGLRTDYSEQYF.

With respect to this clone: Other DNA sequences in the sample encode the same CDR3. The chain combines TRBV12-3 or TRBV12-4 with TRBJ1-5; 8 nucleotides align to TRBD1. The V gene end was trimmed by 5 bases and the J gene end by 7 bases; junction bases not matched to a gene: 4. The CDR3 contains 13 residues. In nucleotides, the CDR3 is TGTGCCAGCAGTCGGACAGGGAACCAGCCCCAGCATTTT. Its translation is CASSRTGNQPQHF.

The chain joins TRBV2 to TRBJ2-5; 8 nucleotides align to TRBD2. The CDR3 contains 15 residues. Germline V gene sequence: CDR1 SNHLY, CDR2 FYNNEI. Trimming removed 5 bases from V and 5 bases from J; junction bases left unmatched: 10. The CDR3: CASSSTGTSFETQYF. The CDR3 DNA follows: TGTGCCAGCAGTTCTACCGGGACTAGTTTCGAGACCCAGTACTTC.

V gene TRBV6-1 combines with J gene TRBJ1-2; maybe TRBD1 (5 bases). Trimming cost V 2 bases and J 3 bases, with 7 bases left between them. Per the germline V gene, CDR1 is MNHNS and CDR2 is SASEGT. This CDR3 has 13 amino acids. CDR3 in amino acids: CASSELGDYGYTF. The CDR3, as DNA: TGTGCCAGCAGTGAATTAGGGGACTATGGCTACACCTTC.

The J gene is TRBJ2-7, the V gene TRBV15; D is possibly TRBD2 (6 bases). The V end was cut by 6 bases, the J end by 6 bases, with 15 bases between. Germline assignment: CDR1 LNHNV and CDR2 YYDKDF (reference sequence). The CDR3 length is 13 residues. The CDR3 reads CATSGGYGSEQYV. CDR3 in DNA: TGTGCCACCAGTGGCGGGTACGGGAGCGAGCAGTACGTC.

The V call is TRBV3-1 (or the pseudogene TRBV3-2), the J call TRBJ2-5, with 8 bases fitting TRBD2. The CDR3 contains 15 residues. The V and J ends lost 1 base and 5 bases, in that order; junction bases with no gene match: 6. The germline V gene has CDR1 LGHDT and CDR2 YNNKEL (reference sequence). For the CDR3, the DNA is TGTGCCAGCAGCCAAGCGCAGCGGGGGTTGGAGACCCAGTACTTC. Its protein is CASSQAQRGLETQYF.

The gene calls are TRBV3-1 (or the pseudogene TRBV3-2) and TRBJ2-1, with TRBD1 as a possible D gene (8 bases). Germline CDR1 LGHDT, CDR2 YNNKEL (reference sequence). The V end lost 4 bases, the J end lost 8 bases, and 15 bases lay between the germline ends. CDR3 length: 14 residues. The CDR3 DNA reads as TGTGCCAGCAGCCCACGACAGGGGAGGGATGAGCAGTTCTTC. The encoded protein is CASSPRQGRDEQFF.